Listed here are 8 T cell receptor beta chains from one sample, sequenced in a study of T cell responses to AZD1222 COVID-19 vaccine. Sequencing was performed with immunoSEQ multiplex PCR; in TCRdb, only in-frame clones are kept and a portion is missing. The table shows about 100,000 clones, with about 86% occurring only once. The specimen comprised peripheral blood, sampled on day 0 of AZD1222 vaccination. The receptors derive from an adult in good health.

The V and J genes are TRBV11-2 and TRBJ1-6; D not resolved. The germline gives CDR1 SGHAT, CDR2 FQNNGV. Trimming removed 0 bases at V and 6 bases at J, with 3 bases between. The CDR3 is 13 amino acids. The CDR3 spells CASSLEANSPLHF. The CDR3 DNA sequence: TGTGCCAGCAGCTTAGAGGCTAATTCACCCCTCCACTTT.

The CDR3 is CASSWAFQGTYEQYF. The CDR3 region has the DNA TGTGCCAGCAGTTGGGCTTTCCAGGGAACCTACGAGCAGTACTTC. This rearrangement joins TRBV6-5 to TRBJ2-7; D may be TRBD1 (5 bases). The V gene's germline CDR1 is MNHEY and CDR2 SVGAGI. The V end lost 4 bases, the J end lost 2 bases, and 15 bases lay between the germline ends. The CDR3 contains 15 residues.

This clone was seen once. J is TRBJ2-1 and V is TRBV10-3; 8 positions agree with TRBD2. This CDR3 has 16 residues. Per the germline V gene, CDR1 is ENHRY and CDR2 is SYGVKD. J was trimmed by 4 bases and V by 4 bases; bases with no gene match: 9. CDR3 region: CAISGTGTSVYNEQFF. In nucleotides, the CDR3 is TGTGCCATCAGTGGAACCGGGACTAGTGTTTACAATGAGCAGTTCTTC.

The chain carries TRBV6-5 and TRBJ1-3, with no clear D. The V end lost 6 bases, the J end lost 0 bases, and 12 bases lay between the germline ends. The CDR3 length is 15 residues. The V gene's germline CDR1 is MNHEY and CDR2 SVGAGI. CDR3 protein: CASSLDGYSGNTIYF. In DNA form, the CDR3 reads TGTGCCAGCAGCCTAGACGGGTACTCTGGAAACACCATATATTTT.

The chain uses TRBV11-3 and TRBJ2-7; D perhaps matches TRBD1 (8 bases). CDR1 and CDR2 from the germline V gene are SGHNT and YENEEA. The V and J ends lost 3 bases and 1 base respectively, with 16 bases between them. This CDR3 has 16 residues. In nucleotides, the CDR3 is TGTGCCAGCAGCTTGGAACAGGGGGGGGGTTCCTACGAGCAGTACTTC. This sequence encodes CASSLEQGGGSYEQYF.

The chain combines TRBV7-2 with TRBJ2-7; 7 nucleotides match TRBD2. Germline trimming cut 1 base from V and 0 bases from J; bases unmatched to any gene: 3. The CDR3 is 15 amino acids. Germline loops: CDR1 SGHTA, CDR2 FQGNSA. As DNA, the CDR3 is TGTGCCAGCAGCTTAGATGGCGGGGGCTCCTACGAGCAGTACTTC. It specifies CASSLDGGGSYEQYF.

This chain links TRBV3-1 (or the pseudogene TRBV3-2) with TRBJ1-6; unclear D gene. Germline-derived CDR1 and CDR2 are LGHDT and YNNKEL (reference sequence). The CDR3 has 13 residues. The ends were cut back, 1 base at V and 8 bases at J, with 6 bases in the middle. DNA of the CDR3: TGTGCCAGCAGCCAAGTACCATATTCACCCCTCCACTTT. Translating gives CASSQVPYSPLHF.

The chain has TRBV6-2 or TRBV6-3 and TRBJ2-5; a weak D match, TRBD2 (6 bases). Germline V gene data show CDR1 as MNHEY and CDR2 as SVGEGT. There are 17 residues in the CDR3. V dropped 5 bases and J dropped 5 bases, with 24 bases sitting between them. For the CDR3, the DNA is TGTGCCAGCAGTCCGCCCAACCCGGGACTCAGAACGGAGACCCAGTACTTC. Translation: CASSPPNPGLRTETQYF.